The rows below give T cell receptor beta chains drawn from one sample of a study of Ad26.COV2.S vaccination and SARS-CoV-2 variants. The repertoire was sequenced with immunoSEQ multiplex PCR; TCRdb's copy has only in-frame clones and lacks some. The repertoire holds about 350,000 clones, with about 92% as singletons. Sequences were derived from peripheral blood, sampled after recovery from COVID-19. Receptors were obtained from a human donor who had recovered from COVID-19. Both conserved end residues are part of each CDR3. The order of the fields is CDR3 DNA, CDR3 protein, clone size, D gene, V gene, J gene. D genes are given only for firm matches. Rows may omit the clone size; those that give it use once, few, many or a size class.

cdr3_nt: TGTGCCAGCAGCTTAGGACAGGAAGAGACCCAGTACTTC; cdr3_aa: CASSLGQEETQYF; clone_size: NA; d_call: NA; v_call: TRBV7-2; j_call: TRBJ2-5
cdr3_nt: TGCGCCAGCAGGCTAGGACAGCAGGATCAGCCCCAGCATTTT; cdr3_aa: CASRLGQQDQPQHF; clone_size: NA; d_call: NA; v_call: TRBV10-2; j_call: TRBJ1-5
cdr3_nt: TGTGCCAGCAGCGTAACCGGGGACGACACTGAAGCTTTCTTT; cdr3_aa: CASSVTGDDTEAFF; clone_size: NA; d_call: NA; v_call: TRBV9; j_call: TRBJ1-1
cdr3_nt: TGCGCCAGCAGCCAAGAGTTAGCGGGGGGGCTCGAGCAGTTCTTC; cdr3_aa: CASSQELAGGLEQFF; clone_size: NA; d_call: TRBD2; v_call: TRBV4-1; j_call: TRBJ2-1
cdr3_nt: TGTGCCAGCAGTGAAGCGCGGGGGACCACAGATACGCAGTATTTT; cdr3_aa: CASSEARGTTDTQYF; clone_size: NA; d_call: TRBD2; v_call: TRBV6-1; j_call: TRBJ2-3
cdr3_nt: TGTGCCAGCAGCTTCCAACGACCAGGCTACGAGCAGTACTTC; cdr3_aa: CASSFQRPGYEQYF; clone_size: once; d_call: NA; v_call: TRBV7-9; j_call: TRBJ2-7
cdr3_nt: TGTGCCAGCAGTTTAAGCGGACTTGGGGGGCCAGAGACCCAGTACTTC; cdr3_aa: CASSLSGLGGPETQYF; clone_size: NA; d_call: NA; v_call: TRBV27; j_call: TRBJ2-5
cdr3_nt: TGTGCCAGCAGCCAAGTGACAGGGGGTGGCTACGAGCAGTACTTC; cdr3_aa: CASSQVTGGGYEQYF; clone_size: NA; d_call: TRBD1; v_call: TRBV3-1/TRBV3-2; j_call: TRBJ2-7
cdr3_nt: TGTGCCAGCAGTTTATCCGGGGGGCCCCAGCATTTT; cdr3_aa: CASSLSGGPQHF; clone_size: NA; d_call: NA; v_call: TRBV27; j_call: TRBJ1-5
cdr3_nt: TGTGCCAGCAGCCTGGGACGGTCAGATACGCAGTATTTT; cdr3_aa: CASSLGRSDTQYF; clone_size: NA; d_call: NA; v_call: TRBV2; j_call: TRBJ2-3
cdr3_nt: TGTGCCACCGTGACAGCGGGGGGGCCAAATGAGCAGTTCTTC; cdr3_aa: CATVTAGGPNEQFF; clone_size: NA; d_call: TRBD2; v_call: TRBV6-5; j_call: TRBJ2-1
cdr3_nt: TGTGCCAGCAGCCGACAGGGTCTGCAACATTCGGGGAATTCACCCCTCCACTTT; cdr3_aa: CASSRQGLQHSGNSPLHF; clone_size: NA; d_call: TRBD1; v_call: TRBV3-1/TRBV3-2; j_call: TRBJ1-6
cdr3_nt: TGTGCCAGTAGTTCCGCAGAAGGACTCCCATACACGGCTTTCTTT; cdr3_aa: CASSSAEGLPYTAFF; clone_size: NA; d_call: NA; v_call: TRBV19; j_call: TRBJ1-1
cdr3_nt: TGTGCCAGCAGAGACAACAGGGGGCCCGACAATGAGCAGTTCTTC; cdr3_aa: CASRDNRGPDNEQFF; clone_size: NA; d_call: TRBD1; v_call: TRBV6-6; j_call: TRBJ2-1
cdr3_nt: TGTGCCAGCAGTACAAACGGACAGGGAGGGACTGAAGCTTTCTTT; cdr3_aa: CASSTNGQGGTEAFF; clone_size: NA; d_call: TRBD1; v_call: TRBV6-5; j_call: TRBJ1-1
cdr3_nt: TGTGCCAGCAGTAACCAGGTGAACACTGAAGCTTTCTTT; cdr3_aa: CASSNQVNTEAFF; clone_size: NA; d_call: NA; v_call: TRBV12-3/TRBV12-4; j_call: TRBJ1-1
cdr3_nt: TGTGCCAGCCTTAAAAGACAGGGAGGACTAGCCAAAAACATTCAGTACTTC; cdr3_aa: CASLKRQGGLAKNIQYF; clone_size: NA; d_call: NA; v_call: TRBV2; j_call: TRBJ2-4
cdr3_nt: TGCAGTGCTAGAGCGGAGACCCAGTACTTC; cdr3_aa: CSARAETQYF; clone_size: NA; d_call: NA; v_call: TRBV20-1; j_call: TRBJ2-5
cdr3_nt: TGCGCCAGCAGCTTCCGGACTAGCGGGGGAGGTACCGGGGAGCTGTTTTTT; cdr3_aa: CASSFRTSGGGTGELFF; clone_size: NA; d_call: TRBD2; v_call: TRBV5-1; j_call: TRBJ2-2
cdr3_nt: TGTGCCAGCAGCTGGGACGGGAGCTCCTACGAGCAGTACTTC; cdr3_aa: CASSWDGSSYEQYF; clone_size: NA; d_call: NA; v_call: TRBV5-5; j_call: TRBJ2-7
cdr3_nt: TGTGCCAGCAGTTTAAGGGGTCCCTACGAGCAGTACTTC; cdr3_aa: CASSLRGPYEQYF; clone_size: NA; d_call: NA; v_call: TRBV12-3/TRBV12-4; j_call: TRBJ2-7
cdr3_nt: TGTGCCAGCAGCTTAGCCCCACTAGCGGCCACAGATACGCAGTATTTT; cdr3_aa: CASSLAPLAATDTQYF; clone_size: NA; d_call: TRBD2; v_call: TRBV7-2; j_call: TRBJ2-3
cdr3_nt: TGTGCCAGCAGTCAGGGGGGAAAGAACACCGGGGAGCTGTTTTTT; cdr3_aa: CASSQGGKNTGELFF; clone_size: NA; d_call: NA; v_call: TRBV27; j_call: TRBJ2-2
cdr3_nt: TGTGCCAGCAGTTCCACAGGGCAGCCCGATCAGCCCCAGCATTTT; cdr3_aa: CASSSTGQPDQPQHF; clone_size: NA; d_call: NA; v_call: TRBV28; j_call: TRBJ1-5
cdr3_nt: TGTGCCAGCAGCTTAGTTCCCACAGGGCGGCAAGAGACCCAGTACTTC; cdr3_aa: CASSLVPTGRQETQYF; clone_size: NA; d_call: NA; v_call: TRBV11-2; j_call: TRBJ2-5
cdr3_nt: TGCGCCAGCAGCTTGCACCAAGAGACCCAGTACTTC; cdr3_aa: CASSLHQETQYF; clone_size: NA; d_call: NA; v_call: TRBV5-1; j_call: TRBJ2-5
cdr3_nt: TGTGCCAGCAGTGAAGCTGTAGAAGCTTTCTTT; cdr3_aa: CASSEAVEAFF; clone_size: NA; d_call: NA; v_call: TRBV2; j_call: TRBJ1-1
cdr3_nt: TGTGCCAGCAGTTTAAAGGCGGGACAGGGGATCCACGAGCAGTACTTC; cdr3_aa: CASSLKAGQGIHEQYF; clone_size: NA; d_call: TRBD1; v_call: TRBV27; j_call: TRBJ2-7
cdr3_nt: TGTGCCAGCAGTGACGAGGCTAGCGGGGGTAACAATGAGCAGTTCTTC; cdr3_aa: CASSDEASGGNNEQFF; clone_size: NA; d_call: TRBD2; v_call: TRBV6-4; j_call: TRBJ2-1